These 30 T cell receptor beta chains share one sample of origin, sequenced in a study of T cell repertoires in aging, cancer and after chemotherapy. A mixed TRB-A/B primer pool amplified rearranged TRB by multiplex touch-down PCR. TCRdb reanalysed the multiplex PCR reads using MiXCR and keeps one entry per CDR3 protein. The sample includes over 10,000 distinct CDR3 sequences, under 30% of them seen just once. TCR beta rearrangements were amplified from peripheral blood genomic DNA. Sequencing used blood. The receptors were sampled from a human donor in good health.

This sequence joins TRBV18 and TRBJ2-3; D might be TRBD2 (7 bases). Trimming shortened V by 8 bases and J by 0 bases, and 21 bases separated the two germline ends. The germline CDR1 and CDR2 sequences are KGHSH and LQKENI. The CDR3 runs to 17 residues. This chain's CDR3 is CASSWGLGGSSTDTQYF. The CDR3 region has the DNA TGTGCCAGCAGTTGGGGGCTCGGGGGGTCTAGCACAGATACGCAGTATTTT.

A few counts support this clonotype. DNA of the CDR3: TGTGCCAGCAGTTACACAGGGCTTACCTTCTATAATTCACCCCTCCACTTT. Protein sequence: CASSYTGLTFYNSPLHF. The chain couples TRBV6-2 or TRBV6-3 to TRBJ1-6; D perhaps matches TRBD1 (6 bases). The CDR3 spans 17 residues. The V end was cut by 2 bases, the J end by 3 bases, with 14 bases between. CDR1 MNHEY and CDR2 SVGEGT come from the germline V gene.

This clonotype is medium-sized. The chain has TRBV19 and TRBJ2-7; 7 bases map to TRBD1. The junction had 4 bases not matched to a gene; V was cut back by 5 bases and J by 3 bases. Germline lookup yields CDR1 LNHDA and CDR2 SQIVND (reference sequence). The CDR3 is made up of 13 amino acids. CDR3 loop: CASSEGQIYEQYF. In DNA, the CDR3 is TGTGCCAGTAGTGAGGGACAGATCTACGAGCAGTACTTC.

This clonotype was found a few times. The CDR3 bases are TGTGCCAGCAGAGACGCGTCTAGCGGGGTGAGGGATACGCAGTATTTT. Translating gives CASRDASSGVRDTQYF. The chain joins TRBV6-2 or TRBV6-3 to TRBJ2-3; 9 bases align to TRBD2. Germline V gene data show CDR1 as MNHEY and CDR2 as SVGEGT. V gave up 6 bases and J gave up 6 bases; unmatched junction bases: 13. The CDR3 consists of 16 residues.

V is TRBV20-1 and J is TRBJ1-5; unclear D gene. Trimming took 6 bases from V and 4 from J, leaving 10 bases between them. The CDR3 length is 12 residues. CDR1 is DFQATT and CDR2 is SNEGSKA in the germline V gene (reference sequence). This CDR3 is CSAYNGNQPQHF. For the CDR3, the DNA is TGCAGTGCGTATAATGGAAATCAGCCCCAGCATTTT.

This clonotype has just one count. The chain is built from TRBV5-6 and TRBJ2-2, with a possible D match to TRBD1 (6 bases). Germline lookup yields CDR1 SGHDT and CDR2 YYEEEE. Trimming removed 3 bases at V and 7 bases at J, with 13 bases between. The CDR3 has 14 amino acids. The CDR3 bases are TGTGCCAGCAGCTCCACAGGGAAACACGGGGAGCTGTTTTTT. This gives the protein CASSSTGKHGELFF. Complete variable domain (other parts from reference TRBV5-6 and TRBJ2-2): DAGVTQSPTHLIKTRGQQVTLRCSPKSGHDTVSWYQQALGQGPQFIFQYYEEEERQRGNFPDRFSGHQFPNYSSELNVNALLLGDSALYLCASSSTGKHGELFFGEGSRLTVL.

Concerning this clonotype: This may arise from a read error, as a much more abundant clone is one base away. The chain couples TRBV20-1 to TRBJ1-6; no reliable D call. The CDR3 extends over 18 amino acids. V was pared by 7 bases and J by 3 bases, with 25 bases between. Germline values: CDR1 DFQATT, CDR2 SNEGSKA (reference sequence). As DNA, the CDR3 is TGCAGTGTTAGCAGGTTGGGCAGCGACATCCTCTATAATTCACCCCTCCACTTT. Translated, it gives CSVSRLGSDILYNSPLHF.

The chain uses TRBV5-4 and TRBJ1-2, with TRBD1 identical over 7 bases. The germline V gene has CDR1 SGHNT and CDR2 YYREEE (reference sequence). V lost 3 bases and J lost 3; bases outside the gene matches: 5. The CDR3 has 14 residues. The CDR3 DNA is TGTGCCAGCAGCTCCCAGGGGGGCGACTATGGCTACACCTTC. Its protein product is CASSSQGGDYGYTF.

By share, this clonotype counts as medium-sized (0.01 to 0.1%). This sequence joins TRBV6-5 and TRBJ2-1; TRBD2 matches 12 bases. The germline CDR1 and CDR2 sequences are MNHEY and SVGAGI. The J segment lost 7 bases and the V segment lost 6 bases, leaving 7 bases of the junction unmatched. This CDR3 spans 15 amino acids. This CDR3 is CASSLDLAGGNEQFF. Written as DNA, the CDR3 is TGTGCCAGCAGCTTGGATCTAGCGGGGGGGAATGAGCAGTTCTTC.

The chain is built from TRBV28 and TRBJ1-1; maybe TRBD1 (5 bases). Trimming removed 5 bases at V and 4 bases at J, with 17 bases between. The CDR3 length is 15 residues. Germline V gene data show CDR1 as MDHEN and CDR2 as SYDVKM. The CDR3, as DNA: TGTGCCAGCAGTCCCGTACGGGGCTTGGGCACTGAAGCTTTCTTT. Translation: CASSPVRGLGTEAFF.

This clonotype has a single count. The chain has TRBV20-1 and TRBJ2-7, with 13 bases lining up with TRBD2. J was trimmed by 0 bases and V by 0 bases; bases with no gene match: 11. The CDR3 extends over 19 amino acids. Germline V gives CDR1 DFQATT, CDR2 SNEGSKA (reference sequence). This chain's CDR3 is CSARDRDYWTSGGSYEQYF. Here the CDR3 DNA reads TGCAGTGCTAGAGACCGAGACTATTGGACTAGCGGGGGCTCCTACGAGCAGTACTTC.

This clonotype is classed as medium-sized (0.01 to 0.1%). Germline and junction disagree at one end, which may indicate a read error. This sequence joins TRBV30 and TRBJ2-7; D might be TRBD1 (5 bases). The CDR3 is made up of 13 amino acids. Germline V gives CDR1 GTSNPN, CDR2 SVGIG (reference sequence). The CDR3 is CAWSPSSSTASRF. CDR3 DNA sequence: TGTGCCTGGAGTCCTTCCTCATCGACAGCTAGTAGGTTC.

Regarding this clonotype: A much larger clone lies one base from this, so it may be a read error. The chain is built from TRBV6-5 and TRBJ1-6; D may be TRBD1 (6 bases). The CDR3 sequence is 14 residues long. From germline, CDR1 is MNHEY and CDR2 SVGAGI. CDR3 protein: CASSLQGLTSTLHF. DNA of the CDR3: TGTGCCAGCAGTTTGCAGGGGTTGACTTCAACCCTCCACTTT.

This clonotype appeared a few times. This chain links TRBV6-2 or TRBV6-3 with TRBJ1-2; the match to TRBD1 covers 8 bases. V shed 6 bases and J 3 bases; nucleotides not matched to a gene: 6. Looked up from germline, CDR1 is MNHEY and CDR2 is SVGEGT. There are 14 residues in the CDR3. The CDR3 sequence is CASRRQGSDYGYTF. CDR3 DNA: TGTGCCAGCAGGCGACAGGGGTCGGACTATGGCTACACCTTC.

This clonotype was seen a handful of times. V and J are TRBV12-3 or TRBV12-4 and TRBJ2-5; 7 nucleotides line up with TRBD2. CDR3 length: 14 residues. With V trimmed by 5 bases and J by 5 bases, 8 bases remained unmatched. CDR3 nucleotide sequence: TGTGCCAGCAGTGCGAGGGACTACCGGGAGACCCAGTACTTC. It translates to CASSARDYRETQYF.

The CDR3 DNA follows: TGTGCCAGCACCCCCGGGGGCAACCAACCCTACGAGCAGTACGTC. Translating gives CASTPGGNQPYEQYV. V is TRBV25-1 and J is TRBJ2-7; D could derive from TRBD1 or TRBD2 (6 bases each). The CDR3 consists of 15 residues. V lost 7 bases and J 2 bases, leaving 18 bases between the germline ends. The germline V gene encodes CDR1 MGHDK and CDR2 SYGVNS.

This clonotype was seen a few times. This rearrangement joins TRBV12-3 or TRBV12-4 to TRBJ1-1; the match to TRBD1 covers 8 bases. This CDR3 contains 13 residues. J gave up 10 bases and V 0 bases, and 4 bases lay outside the gene matches. In nucleotides, the CDR3 is TGTGCCAGCAGTTTAGCCGGGACAGGTCTAGCTTTCTTT. This codes for CASSLAGTGLAFF.

This chain links TRBV5-6 with TRBJ1-1; D gene ambiguous. The germline V and J ends were trimmed by 0 bases and 1 base, with 7 bases remaining between them. Germline-derived CDR1 and CDR2 are SGHDT and YYEEEE. The CDR3 is 14 residues long. The CDR3 loop is CASSLGRGNTEAFF. The DNA of the CDR3 is TGTGCCAGCAGCTTGGGGCGGGGGAACACTGAAGCTTTCTTT.

The gene calls are TRBV10-3 and TRBJ2-1, with TRBD2 matching over 11 bases. The V gene end was trimmed by 6 bases and the J gene end by 5 bases; junction bases not matched to a gene: 6. Germline loops: CDR1 ENHRY, CDR2 SYGVKD. The CDR3 is made up of 15 amino acids. CDR3 amino acids: CAISRVTSGNNEQFF. As DNA, the CDR3 is TGTGCCATCAGCAGAGTGACTAGCGGGAACAATGAGCAGTTCTTC.

This clonotype was seen only a few times. The chain recombines TRBV7-3 with TRBJ1-1; 7 bases are a match to TRBD1. The CDR3 is 13 amino acids. CDR1 and CDR2 from the germline V gene are SGHTA and FQGTGA. The trim removed 8 bases at V and 0 bases at J, leaving 3 bases unmatched. In nucleotides, the CDR3 is TGTGCCAGCGCACAGGGGCTGAACACTGAAGCTTTCTTT. Translating it yields CASAQGLNTEAFF.

This clonotype was observed a few times. J is TRBJ2-7 and V is TRBV20-1, with D hard to call. The CDR3 contains 15 residues. V lost 3 bases and J lost 1, with 16 bases in between. Germline values: CDR1 DFQATT, CDR2 SNEGSKA (reference sequence). The CDR3 DNA is TGCAGTGCTAGTGGGTTTAACAGAAGTTCCTACGAGCAGTACTTC. This sequence encodes CSASGFNRSSYEQYF.

The table lists this clonotype with a count of one. Written as DNA, the CDR3 is TGTGCCAGCAGCCAGAACCTCGGGGGGGTGAGAGAGACCCAGTACTTC. It translates to CASSQNLGGVRETQYF. The chain links TRBV4-2 to TRBJ2-5; 8 bases are shared with TRBD2. J gave up 4 bases and V 3 bases, and 10 bases lay outside the gene matches. This CDR3 region has 16 residues. Germline CDR1 reads LGHNA; CDR2 reads YNFKEQ.

In its sample, this clonotype is medium-sized. The chain recombines TRBV7-9 with TRBJ2-7; TRBD1 matches 7 bases. The CDR3 consists of 13 residues. Germline V lookup: CDR1 SEHNR, CDR2 FQNEAQ (reference sequence). J gave up 6 bases and V 3 bases, and 5 bases lay outside the gene matches. As DNA, the CDR3 is TGTGCCAGCAGCTTCGCCAACAGGGGCGAGCAGTACTTC. Translating it yields CASSFANRGEQYF.

This sequence joins TRBV19 and TRBJ2-5; D remains ambiguous. With 3 bases removed from V and 4 bases from J, the gap between germline ends came to 15 bases. This CDR3 is built from 15 residues. Germline V gene lookup returns CDR1 LNHDA and CDR2 SQIVND (reference sequence). The CDR3 region has the DNA TGTGCCAGTAGTATCGGTGGCTCGGTACTAGAGACCCAGTACTTC. Residues: CASSIGGSVLETQYF. The full variable domain, its missing parts supplied by reference TRBV19 and TRBJ2-5, is DGGITQSPKYLFRKEGQNVTLSCEQNLNHDAMYWYRQDPGQGLRLIYYSQIVNDFQKGDIAEGYSVSREKKESFPLTVTSAQKNPTAFYLCASSIGGSVLETQYFGPGTRLLVL.

CDR3 DNA sequence: TGTGCCAGCAGTTCTAGCGGGGTGAAGACCCAGTACTTC. Translation: CASSSSGVKTQYF. The genes are TRBV28 and TRBJ2-5, with 9 bases that match TRBD2. Germline-derived CDR1 and CDR2 are MDHEN and SYDVKM. V trimming: 4 bases; J trimming: 6 bases; junction bases outside the gene matches: 3. The CDR3 is made up of 13 amino acids.

Details on this clonotype: An end of the junction does not agree with germline; a read error may underlie this. The chain joins TRBV30 to TRBJ1-1; 8 bases agree with TRBD1. This CDR3 region has 13 residues. CDR1 is GTSNPN, CDR2 SVGIG, per germline (reference sequence). This CDR3 is CANRGFMNNEAFF. The CDR3 nucleotides read TGTGCCAACAGGGGGTTCATGAACAATGAAGCTTTCTTT.

In its sample, this clonotype ranks as medium-sized (0.01 to 0.1%). The chain carries TRBV19 and TRBJ2-7; D unclear. Trimming took 3 bases from V and 2 from J, leaving 14 bases between them. This CDR3 is built from 15 residues. Germline loops: CDR1 LNHDA, CDR2 SQIVND (reference sequence). The CDR3 bases are TGTGCCAGTAGTATCCATCCTGGGCACCCCTACGAGCAGTACTTC. Residues: CASSIHPGHPYEQYF.

This clonotype was detected only a few times. The rearrangement links TRBV9 to TRBJ2-3, with D unclear. CDR1 and CDR2 (germline): SGDLS, YYNGEE. Trimming stripped 0 bases from V and 0 bases from J, with 11 bases between. The CDR3 has 16 amino acids. The CDR3 sequence: CASSVDHSTSTDTQYF. The CDR3 DNA reads as TGTGCCAGCAGCGTAGACCACAGCACTAGCACAGATACGCAGTATTTT.

With respect to this clonotype: Given a much more abundant clone one base away, this may be a read error. As the CDR3 is not closed by the conserved phenylalanine or tryptophan, this likely results from a read error. The chain uses TRBV20-1 and TRBJ1-1, with a tentative D call TRBD1 (6 bases). CDR1 DFQATT and CDR2 SNEGSKA come from the germline V gene (reference sequence). CDR3 size: 12 residues. The germline V and J ends were trimmed by 7 bases and 8 bases, with 17 bases remaining between them. CDR3 region: CSDGGYTGEAFL. CDR3 bases: TGCAGTGACGGTGGATACACAGGGGAAGCTTTCTTA.

This clonotype was observed a handful of times. V gene TRBV7-3 combines with J gene TRBJ1-1, with a tentative D call TRBD1 (5 bases). This CDR3 contains 13 residues. The germline V and J ends were trimmed by 5 bases and 1 base, with 8 bases remaining between them. Germline V CDR1 and CDR2: SGHTA, FQGTGA. The CDR3 nucleotides are TGTGCCAGCAGCCGGGGGAAGAACACTGAAGCTTTCTTT. Translating gives CASSRGKNTEAFF.